A single sample is the source of the 23 T cell receptor beta chains below, sequenced in a study of blood T cell repertoires in COVID-19. Clones were sequenced by immunoSEQ multiplex PCR, and TCRdb holds only the in-frame ones, with some missing. There are some 490,000 clones in the sample; approximately 83% occur only once, and 3.2% lies in the top ten. Source material: peripheral blood. These receptors were collected from a human donor in a cohort sampled during active COVID-19.

J is TRBJ2-3 and V is TRBV4-3; 9 nucleotides align to TRBD2. Germline loops: CDR1 LGHNA, CDR2 YSLEER. V shed 1 base and J 5 bases; nucleotides not matched to a gene: 10. The CDR3 is 17 residues long. CDR3 sequence (DNA): TGCGCCAGCAGCCAAGTGTCGGCGGGAGGGGGCGGAGATACGCAGTATTTT. Its protein product is CASSQVSAGGGGDTQYF.

This chain joins TRBV6-2 or TRBV6-3 and TRBJ1-1; 7 bases agree with TRBD1. The germline gives CDR1 MNHEY, CDR2 SVGEGT. Losses at the gene ends were 2 bases for V and 0 bases for J; bases not matched to a gene: 3. There are 15 residues in the CDR3. In DNA form, the CDR3 reads TGTGCCAGCAGTTACCGGGGACAGCTGAACACTGAAGCTTTCTTT. Protein product: CASSYRGQLNTEAFF.

This chain connects TRBV5-1 to TRBJ2-5; 11 nucleotides agree with TRBD1. After removal of 9 bases from V and 4 bases from J, the junction contained 11 bases not matched to a gene. The CDR3 loop spans 15 amino acids. The V gene's germline CDR1 is SGHRS and CDR2 YFSETQ. Here the CDR3 reads CATVSGTGGRETQYF. CDR3 in DNA: TGCGCCACGGTCTCCGGGACAGGGGGGAGAGAGACCCAGTACTTC.

This chain connects TRBV6-5 to TRBJ1-1; D is perhaps TRBD1 (6 bases). Between the trimmed V and J ends, which lost 7 bases and 0 bases, there was a span of 12 bases. The germline CDR1 and CDR2 sequences are MNHEY and SVGAGI. The CDR3 extends over 14 amino acids. CDR3 region: CASTGDTLNTEAFF. CDR3 nucleotide sequence: TGTGCCAGCACCGGGGACACTTTGAACACTGAAGCTTTCTTT.

The V gene is TRBV2, the J gene TRBJ2-7, with TRBD2 matching over 7 bases. With V trimmed by 6 bases and J by 2 bases, 7 bases remained unmatched. Germline CDR1 SNHLY, CDR2 FYNNEI. The CDR3 sequence is 14 residues long. The CDR3 region has the DNA TGTGCCAGCAGCGGTTCCGGACTAGCCTACGAGCAGTACTTC. Residues: CASSGSGLAYEQYF.

Only one count was recorded for this clone. Other DNA sequences of this sample code for an identical CDR3. The chain links TRBV27 to TRBJ2-1; 10 nucleotides align to TRBD2. The CDR3 contains 15 residues. The trim removed 5 bases at V and 4 bases at J, leaving 5 bases unmatched. Germline V lookup: CDR1 MNHEY, CDR2 SMNVEV (reference sequence). CDR3 in amino acids: CASSKLAGGYNEQFF. Here the CDR3 DNA reads TGTGCCAGCAGTAAATTAGCGGGAGGTTACAATGAGCAGTTCTTC.

The genes are TRBV5-1 and TRBJ1-4, with no clear D. The CDR3 loop spans 14 amino acids. V lost 7 bases to trimming and J lost 0 bases, with 10 bases between them. Germline-derived CDR1 and CDR2 are SGHRS and YFSETQ. Here the CDR3 reads CASAPRATNEKLFF. The CDR3, as DNA: TGCGCCAGCGCCCCACGAGCAACTAATGAAAAACTGTTTTTT.

The chain couples TRBV14 to TRBJ2-7, with a possible D match to TRBD2 (5 bases). The V gene's germline CDR1 is SGHDN and CDR2 FVKESK. The CDR3 covers 14 residues. With 0 bases removed from V and 7 bases from J, the gap between germline ends came to 13 bases. The DNA for the CDR3 is TGTGCCAGCAGCCAAGATCTCCGGGGAATTGAGCAGTACTTC. As protein: CASSQDLRGIEQYF.

On this clone: Other DNA sequences from this sample encode an identical CDR3 as well. This chain joins TRBV3-1 (or the pseudogene TRBV3-2) and TRBJ2-7; 10 nucleotides match TRBD2. CDR3 length: 15 amino acids. Germline V CDR1 and CDR2: LGHDT, YNNKEL (reference sequence). The V segment lost 1 base and the J segment 2 bases; nucleotides outside the gene matches: 2. The CDR3 coding sequence is TGTGCCAGCAGCCAAGGACTAGCGGGTACCTACGAGCAGTACTTC. Its translation is CASSQGLAGTYEQYF.

The rearrangement uses TRBV4-3 and TRBJ2-7, with TRBD1 identical over 8 bases. The CDR3 contains 16 residues. Germline V CDR1 and CDR2: LGHNA, YSLEER. V lost 0 bases to trimming and J lost 3 bases; unmatched junction nucleotides: 7. CDR3 in DNA: TGCGCCAGCAGCCAAGATCTCGAACAGGGGGTCTACGAGCAGTACTTC. This encodes CASSQDLEQGVYEQYF.

This chain links TRBV19 with TRBJ2-1; possibly TRBD2 for D (6 bases). This CDR3 comprises 15 residues. The V gene's germline CDR1 is LNHDA and CDR2 SQIVND (reference sequence). Trimming pared 4 bases from V and 0 bases from J, leaving 10 bases between. In DNA, the CDR3 is TGTGCCAGTAGTAGGGGACTGAGCTCCTACAATGAGCAGTTCTTC. This sequence encodes CASSRGLSSYNEQFF.

J is TRBJ2-7 and V is TRBV24-1; 9 bases fit TRBD1. Losses at the gene ends were 6 bases for V and 5 bases for J; bases not matched to a gene: 13. The CDR3 runs 16 residues. The germline gives CDR1 KGHDR, CDR2 SFDVKD. The CDR3 DNA reads TGTGCCACCAGTCCCGGGCCGGGACAGGGACTTGACGAGCAGTACTTC. Its protein product is CATSPGPGQGLDEQYF.

V is TRBV30 and J is TRBJ2-3; D possibly corresponds to TRBD1 (5 bases). The CDR3 runs 15 residues. The V gene lost 2 bases and the J gene lost 2 bases, with 14 bases spanning the gap. Germline CDR1 and CDR2: GTSNPN and SVGIG (reference sequence). CDR3 sequence: CAWSTGGGHTDTQYF. The CDR3 DNA is TGTGCCTGGAGTACAGGCGGTGGGCACACAGATACGCAGTATTTT.

V gene TRBV5-1 combines with J gene TRBJ1-1; 9 positions match TRBD1. Germline CDR1 SGHRS, CDR2 YFSETQ. Unmatched junction bases numbered 7, after V lost 0 bases and J lost 4 bases. The CDR3 spans 16 residues. Written as DNA, the CDR3 is TGCGCCAGCAGCTTGGGGGACAGGGAAGAGTTCACTGAAGCTTTCTTT. Translation: CASSLGDREEFTEAFF.

The V and J genes are TRBV5-4 and TRBJ2-5, with 8 bases that match TRBD2. The CDR3 consists of 13 residues. Germline V lookup: CDR1 SGHNT, CDR2 YYREEE (reference sequence). J was trimmed by 3 bases and V by 7 bases; bases with no gene match: 5. CDR3 nucleotide sequence: TGTGCCAGCTCCGGACTAGCTAAAGAGACCCAGTACTTC. Translating it yields CASSGLAKETQYF.

J is TRBJ1-4 and V is TRBV30, with 7 positions matching TRBD1. This CDR3 has 13 residues. V lost 0 bases, J lost 8 bases, and 3 bases stayed unmatched. In germline, CDR1 is GTSNPN, CDR2 SVGIG (reference sequence). The CDR3 sequence: CAWSVQGKEKLFF. As DNA, the CDR3 is TGTGCCTGGAGTGTACAGGGGAAAGAAAAACTGTTTTTT.

This sequence joins TRBV29-1 and TRBJ1-2, with 7 positions matching TRBD1. Germline V lookup: CDR1 SQVTM, CDR2 ANQGSEA. The V segment lost 5 bases and the J segment 6 bases; nucleotides outside the gene matches: 12. CDR3 length: 14 residues. The CDR3 here is CSVLRGRGDNGYTF. The CDR3 nucleotides read TGCAGCGTTTTAAGGGGGCGCGGAGATAATGGCTACACCTTC.

This clone was detected a few times. The chain has TRBV7-9 and TRBJ1-4; TRBD1 might be the D (5 bases). Germline V lookup: CDR1 SEHNR, CDR2 FQNEAQ (reference sequence). The V end lost 1 base, the J end lost 4 bases, and 7 bases lay between the germline ends. This CDR3 is built from 14 residues. The CDR3 nucleotides read TGTGCCAGCAGCTTAGGGGGCGGTAATGAAAAACTGTTTTTT. Translation: CASSLGGGNEKLFF.

The chain has TRBV5-1 and TRBJ2-6; weak D call: TRBD1 (7 bases). CDR1 and CDR2 (germline): SGHRS, YFSETQ. The CDR3 runs 16 residues. Trimming left V 4 bases short and J 4 bases short, with 15 bases between. The CDR3 coding sequence is TGCGCCAGCAGCGTCCAGGGGGGTTCCGGGGCCAACGTCCTGACTTTC. Amino acid sequence: CASSVQGGSGANVLTF.

The V gene is TRBV5-5, the J gene TRBJ1-5; D is possibly TRBD1 (5 bases). Germline V gives CDR1 SGHKS, CDR2 YYEKEE (reference sequence). The CDR3 is 15 residues long. V lost 0 bases to trimming and J lost 11 bases, with 18 bases between them. This chain's CDR3 is CASSLGTGRFAAQHF. The CDR3 nucleotides read TGTGCCAGCAGCTTGGGAACAGGTCGGTTCGCGGCCCAGCATTTT.

A remark on this clone: At the DNA level, this CDR3 is encoded by other sequences in the same sample as well. The rearrangement uses TRBV5-1 and TRBJ1-2, with 9 bases matching TRBD1. The germline CDR1 and CDR2 sequences are SGHRS and YFSETQ. This CDR3 region has 15 residues. V was clipped by 3 bases and J by 4 bases; unmatched bases: 7. CDR3 sequence reads: CASSSGTGGGYGYTF. As DNA, the CDR3 is TGCGCCAGCAGCTCGGGAACAGGGGGCGGCTATGGCTACACCTTC.

V usage is TRBV28 and J usage is TRBJ2-7; no clear D. Germline loops: CDR1 MDHEN, CDR2 SYDVKM. The V end lost 3 bases, the J end lost 3 bases, and 6 bases lay between the germline ends. The CDR3 is 12 amino acids. CDR3 region: CASSLRVYEQYF. CDR3 nucleotide sequence: TGTGCCAGCAGTTTGAGAGTCTACGAGCAGTACTTC.

The chain is built from TRBV19 and TRBJ1-6, with a possible D match to TRBD1 (5 bases). The CDR3 consists of 14 residues. V was clipped by 5 bases and J by 6 bases, with 11 bases between them. Per the germline V gene, CDR1 is LNHDA and CDR2 is SQIVND (reference sequence). CDR3 sequence reads: CASSPGGGNSPLHF. As DNA, the CDR3 is TGTGCCAGTAGTCCGGGCGGGGGTAATTCACCCCTCCACTTT.